These 21 T cell receptor beta chains were sequenced from one sample in a study of tumor-infiltrating lymphocytes in primary liver carcinoma (dated by TCRdb to 2016 to 2017). TCRdb lists the instrument as Illumina HiSeq 2500. Using a constant-region primer and ProtoScript II reverse transcriptase, TCRbeta-specific cDNA was reverse-transcribed from 400 to 550 ng total RNA. TCRbeta libraries were built with three nested multiplex PCR rounds, a slightly modified ARM-PCR procedure. The first two PCR rounds used multiplex TRBV1-TRBV30 forward primers with a Cbeta reverse primer, each for about 10 cycles. Clones were called with MiXCR by TCRdb after fastp trimmed the public reads at Q25, and only in-frame beta chains were retained. Identical CDR3 proteins give one entry, which carries the most common genes and DNA. This sample holds 150,000 to 200,000 distinct CDR3 sequences; 85% were observed only once. Roughly 18% of the sample belongs to the ten largest clones.

Without any cell sorting, total RNA and DNA were co-extracted from approximately 20-30 mg of bulk tissue using the AllPrep DNA/RNA mini kit. Sequences were obtained from tumor tissue from primary liver carcinoma. All receptors come from a man aged 35 to 55 with primary liver carcinoma and hepatitis B virus infection.

Note on this clonotype: The CDR3 end shows no conserved phenylalanine or tryptophan, and so a read error is likely. No DNA is shown, since the ends of the CDR3 on it are uncertain; the CDR3 is the one TCRdb lists. This chain joins TRBV29-1 and TRBJ2-1; no check of the table's D call, TRBD1, against the DNA was made. The CDR3 region is 12 residues in length, termini included. Germline V CDR1 and CDR2: SQVTM, ANQGSEA. CDR3 region: CSVGQIGNEEFL.

Regarding this clonotype: One junction end does not reproduce the germline sequence, and a read error may be involved. The chain employs TRBV4-2 and TRBJ2-1, with TRBD2 as a possible D gene (6 bases). Germline V gives CDR1 LGHNA, CDR2 YNFKEQ. This CDR3 is built from 16 residues. CDR3 DNA sequence: TGTGCCAGTAGCCACGCCGGGGGACGGGGGAACAATGAACAGTTCTTC. This sequence encodes CASSHAGGRGNNEQFF.

This clonotype has a handful of counts. Lacking the conserved final phenylalanine or tryptophan, this CDR3 likely reflects a read error. V is TRBV11-2 and J is TRBJ1-6; D is unclear. Deletions cut 7 bases from V and 11 bases from J, with 12 bases between. The CDR3 length is 12 residues. Per the germline V gene, CDR1 is SGHAT and CDR2 is FQNNGV. CDR3 nucleotides: TGTGCCAGCACCCACGATGGCCCACCCCTCCACTAT. It codes for CASTHDGPPLHY.

About this clonotype: The junction does not match germline at one end; this may be a read error. The chain joins TRBV4-1 to TRBJ1-1; a possible D gene is TRBD1 (6 bases). Germline-derived CDR1 and CDR2 are MGHRA and YSYEKL. This CDR3 is built from 13 residues. Here the CDR3 DNA reads TGCGCCAGTAGCCTTGGACAGAACACTGAAGTTTGCTTT. Its translation: CASSLGQNTEVCF.

The chain combines TRBV4-2 with TRBJ2-5; D may be TRBD2 (6 bases). Germline CDR1 LGHNA, CDR2 YNFKEQ. The CDR3 consists of 15 residues. V was cut by 4 bases and J by 5 bases, with 17 bases left in between. For the CDR3, the DNA is TGTGCCAGCAGCCGAGAGGGACTGCCGTCTGAGACCCAGTACTTC. Translation: CASSREGLPSETQYF.

Worth noting for this clonotype: Mismatch with germline at one junction end may stem from a read error. The rearrangement links TRBV6-5 to TRBJ2-7; 7 nucleotides agree with TRBD1. CDR1 is MNHEY, CDR2 SVGAGI, per germline. CDR3 length: 15 residues. CDR3 sequence reads: CARSPAGTVSNEQYF. The DNA for the CDR3 is TGTGCCCGCAGTCCCGCCGGGACAGTATCCAACGAGCAGTACTTC.

Comment on this clonotype: At one end, the junction sequence differs from germline, possibly due to a read error. V is TRBV6-1 and J is TRBJ2-2; TRBD2 is a possible D gene (5 bases). CDR3 length: 14 residues. CDR1 and CDR2 from the germline V gene are MNHNS and SASEGT. CDR3 in amino acids: CSSSGASSAGELFF. The CDR3 DNA follows: TGTTCCAGCAGTGGTGCTAGCAGCGCCGGGGAACTGTTTTTT.

As concerns this clonotype: The CDR3 carries no conserved terminal phenylalanine or tryptophan, so it likely arises from a read error. No DNA is shown, since the ends of the CDR3 on it are uncertain; the CDR3 is the one TCRdb lists. The V gene is TRBV11-2, the J gene TRBJ2-7. The CDR3 adds up to 14 amino acids, both ends counted. The germline V gene has CDR1 SGHAT and CDR2 FQNNGV. CDR3 in amino acids: CAGSSNRNSYERYL.

Note on this clonotype: This may be a read error: a much more frequent sequence differs by one nucleotide. This chain joins TRBV9 and TRBJ2-5, with D possibly called TRBD1 or TRBD2 (5 bases each). Germline V lookup: CDR1 SGDLS, CDR2 YYNGEE. The CDR3 has 14 amino acids. V was pared by 4 bases and J by 5 bases, with 15 bases between. Written as DNA, the CDR3 is TGTGCCAGCAGCATACAGGAGGCCAGTGAGACCCAGTACTTC. Amino acids: CASSIQEASETQYF.

Of note for this clonotype: Germline and junction disagree at one end, which may indicate a read error. V usage is TRBV6-1 and J usage is TRBJ2-7; D not resolved. CDR1 is MNHNS and CDR2 is SASEGT in the germline V gene. The CDR3 extends over 16 amino acids. In DNA, the CDR3 is TGTGCCATCAGTCACTGGACCGTTACCACCTTTCGTGAGCAGTACTTC. This gives the protein CAISHWTVTTFREQYF.

A word on this clonotype: At one boundary the junction diverges from the germline segment, which might be a read error. The chain carries TRBV12-3 or TRBV12-4 and TRBJ2-1; D might be TRBD1 or TRBD2, each matching 6 bases. The CDR3 spans 13 residues. The DNA of the CDR3 is TGTGCCAGCAATCCCCTCGATCTTCGGGGGCAGTTCTTT. Its translation is CASNPLDLRGQFF.

This clonotype occurred many times. The genes are TRBV28 and TRBJ2-7; D possibly matches TRBD1 or TRBD2 (5 bases each). Trimming stripped 7 bases from V and 3 bases from J, with 13 bases between. CDR3 length: 13 amino acids. CDR1 MDHEN and CDR2 SYDVKM come from the germline V gene. CDR3 loop: CASTMGPNYEQYF. CDR3 in DNA: TGTGCCAGCACTATGGGACCGAACTACGAGCAGTACTTC.

Comment on this clonotype: A read error may account for a junction end that differs from germline. The rearrangement links TRBV5-4 to TRBJ2-5; the match to TRBD2 covers 8 bases. The CDR3 runs to 13 residues. Looked up from germline, CDR1 is SGHNT and CDR2 is YYREEE (reference sequence). CDR3 sequence (DNA): TGTGCCAGCAGCCCGACTAGCGAAGAGACCCAGTACTTT. Amino acids: CASSPTSEETQYF.

Remarks on this clonotype: A much larger clone sits a single nucleotide away, making a read error possible. The genes are TRBV5-1 and TRBJ2-1, with 9 positions matching TRBD1. Germline V CDR1 and CDR2: SGHRS, YFSETQ. The CDR3 runs to 15 residues. Here the CDR3 DNA reads TGCGCCAGCAGCTTGGTGGGGACAGGGTACAGTGAGCAGTTCTTC. It is translated as CASSLVGTGYSEQFF.

The gene calls are TRBV7-3 and TRBJ2-3; 7 nucleotides match TRBD2. V lost 3 bases and J lost 1; bases outside the gene matches: 1. Germline CDR1 reads SGHTA; CDR2 reads FQGTGA. CDR3 length: 14 residues. The chain's CDR3 is CASSFAGGTDTQYF. In DNA, the CDR3 is TGTGCCAGCAGCTTTGCGGGGGGCACAGATACGCAGTATTTT.

As regards this clonotype: Lacking the conserved final phenylalanine or tryptophan, this CDR3 likely reflects a read error. It is unclear where the CDR3 begins or ends on the DNA, so no DNA is shown, and the CDR3 is as TCRdb lists it. V is TRBV29-1 and J is TRBJ2-7. Looked up from germline, CDR1 is SQVTM and CDR2 is ANQGSEA. The CDR3 adds up to 15 amino acids, both ends counted. CDR3 loop: CSVEDPGGISYEEYL.

Note on this clonotype: A junction boundary mismatches the germline segment, possibly from a read error. The gene calls are TRBV28 and TRBJ2-1, with TRBD2 matching 12 bases. The germline CDR1 and CDR2 sequences are MDHEN and SYDVKM. The CDR3 sequence is 16 residues long. This CDR3 reads CASSLPSGRALNEQVF. The DNA of the CDR3 is TGTGCTAGCAGTCTCCCTAGCGGGAGGGCCCTCAATGAGCAGGTCTTC.

CDR3 DNA sequence: TGTGCCAGTATCCCGGACAGGAGCATCAACACCGGGGAGCTGTTTTTT. This sequence encodes CASIPDRSINTGELFF. The chain combines TRBV19 with TRBJ2-2; TRBD1 aligns across 7 bases. The V and J ends lost 7 bases and 2 bases, in that order; junction bases with no gene match: 10. Germline CDR1 LNHDA, CDR2 SQIVND (reference sequence). The length of the CDR3 is 16 residues.

Only one count was recorded for this clonotype. One end of the junction does not line up with germline, which may come from a read error. The chain is built from TRBV29-1 and TRBJ2-1, with D tentatively TRBD1 or TRBD2 (6 bases each). CDR3 size: 13 residues. Germline assignment: CDR1 SQVTM and CDR2 ANQGSEA. CDR3 in amino acids: CSVRLGGYIEQFF. The CDR3 DNA reads TGCAGCGTGCGATTAGGGGGGTACATTGAGCAGTTCTTC.

This clonotype was detected only once. The chain links TRBV19 to TRBJ2-3, with D uncertain. V gave up 5 bases and J gave up 2 bases, with 8 bases separating them. Germline V gives CDR1 LNHDA, CDR2 SQIVND (reference sequence). This CDR3 comprises 13 residues. This chain's CDR3 is CASSSTFTDTQYF. The CDR3 DNA follows: TGTGCCAGTAGTTCGACCTTCACAGATACGCAGTATTTT.

The rearrangement joins TRBV14 to TRBJ2-1, with TRBD2 identical over 7 bases. The length of the CDR3 is 17 residues. Germline CDR1 is SGHDN and CDR2 is FVKESK. Trimming cost V 3 bases and J 3 bases; bases outside gene matches: 11. The CDR3 sequence: CASSQYGTSVSYNEQFF. Written as DNA, the CDR3 is TGTGCCAGCAGCCAGTATGGTACTAGCGTTAGCTACAATGAGCAGTTCTTC.